These 30 T cell receptor beta chains were sequenced from one sample in a study of beta chain features in type 1 diabetes. Whole-study results and caveats: Type 1 diabetes patients had TCRB CDR3s that were shorter (moderately but significantly so) in all four CD4+ subsets.

The antigens of these receptors remain unknown. The whole isolated RNA underwent reverse transcription, so sequencing captured expressed TCRB transcripts. Sequenced by immunoSEQ multiplex PCR; TCRdb stores in-frame clones only, minus some. The table has around 250,000 clones, roughly 20% seen once; the top ten hold around 0.029%. The specimen was naive CD4+ T cells from blood. These receptors all come from a woman between 40 and 50 years old with type 1 diabetes.

This chain joins TRBV9 and TRBJ2-5; 7 positions match TRBD2. This CDR3 comprises 13 residues. V lost 3 bases, J lost 3 bases, and 2 bases stayed unmatched. The germline CDR1 and CDR2 sequences are SGDLS and YYNGEE. Written as DNA, the CDR3 is TGTGCCAGCAGCGAGGGAGGGAAAGAGACCCAGTACTTC. Its protein is CASSEGGKETQYF. The variable domain in full, completed from reference TRBV9 and TRBJ2-5, reads DSGVTQTPKHLITATGQRVTLRCSPRSGDLSVYWYQQSLDQGLQFLIQYYNGEERAKGNILERFSAQQFPDLHSELNLSSLELGDSALYFCASSEGGKETQYFGPGTRLLVL.

V gene TRBV5-1 combines with J gene TRBJ2-1; D perhaps matches TRBD1 (5 bases). The CDR3 has 15 amino acids. V was cut by 1 base and J by 8 bases, with 16 bases left in between. The germline V gene has CDR1 SGHRS and CDR2 YFSETQ. The CDR3 nucleotides are TGCGCCAGCAGCTTGTCCGGACAATTCGTAGATGAGCAGTTCTTC. This gives the protein CASSLSGQFVDEQFF.

A word on this clone: The junction departs from germline at one end; a sequencing error may be responsible. The V and J genes are TRBV28 and TRBJ1-2; 8 bases are a match to TRBD1. This CDR3 region has 11 residues. Germline loops: CDR1 MDHEN, CDR2 SYDVKM. The CDR3 loop reads CASSSRTGTLF. The CDR3 DNA is TGTGCCAGCAGTTCCCGGACAGGGACTCTCTTC.

J is TRBJ1-1 and V is TRBV19, with D maybe TRBD1 (5 bases). The CDR3 consists of 14 residues. The ends were cut back, 4 bases at V and 1 base at J, with 10 bases in the middle. Germline CDR1 reads LNHDA; CDR2 reads SQIVND (reference sequence). The CDR3 loop is CASSRGEGNTEAFF. CDR3 nucleotide sequence: TGTGCCAGTAGTAGGGGGGAAGGGAACACTGAAGCTTTCTTT.

The J gene is TRBJ2-7, the V gene TRBV5-4; the D is unclear. V gave up 5 bases and J gave up 0 bases, with 9 bases separating them. The CDR3 sequence is 13 residues long. The germline V gene has CDR1 SGHNT and CDR2 YYREEE (reference sequence). Here the CDR3 DNA reads TGTGCCAGCAGGACAACCAGCTCCTACGAGCAGTACTTC. Its protein is CASRTTSSYEQYF.

This clone has more than one count but fewer than ten. V gene TRBV5-1 combines with J gene TRBJ1-5; D is unresolved. The CDR3 runs to 15 residues. V lost 6 bases and J 0 bases, leaving 13 bases between the germline ends. Germline V gene lookup returns CDR1 SGHRS and CDR2 YFSETQ. The DNA for the CDR3 is TGCGCCAGCACCCCCCTTCCGGGTAGCAATCAGCCCCAGCATTTT. Amino acids: CASTPLPGSNQPQHF.

The sample holds a few counts of this clone. This chain uses TRBV7-6 with TRBJ2-3; 12 bases fit TRBD2. Germline values: CDR1 SGHVS, CDR2 FNYEAQ. After removal of 1 base from V and 6 bases from J, the junction contained 11 bases not matched to a gene. The CDR3 runs to 18 residues. CDR3 DNA sequence: TGTGCCAGCAGCTTAGAATCGACTAGCGGGAGTCTTGGGGATACGCAGTATTTT. Amino acid sequence: CASSLESTSGSLGDTQYF.

This clone was detected a few times. The DNA for the CDR3 is TGCGCCAGCAGCTTGGAACAGTTCTCCTACAATGAGCAGTTCTTC. Translation: CASSLEQFSYNEQFF. J is TRBJ2-1 and V is TRBV5-1; D is undetermined. Germline V lookup: CDR1 SGHRS, CDR2 YFSETQ. V dropped 0 bases and J dropped 0 bases, with 7 bases sitting between them. The CDR3 consists of 15 residues.

There are a few counts of this clone. The rearrangement links TRBV19 to TRBJ1-1, with D unresolved. Germline V gives CDR1 LNHDA, CDR2 SQIVND (reference sequence). The V gene lost 5 bases and the J gene lost 1 base, with 8 bases spanning the gap. CDR3 length: 13 amino acids. The CDR3 is CASSRRQNTEAFF. The CDR3 DNA is TGTGCCAGTAGTCGCCGACAGAACACTGAAGCTTTCTTT.

The J gene is TRBJ2-3, the V gene TRBV28; possibly TRBD1 for D (6 bases). Trimming took 2 bases from V and 1 from J, leaving 7 bases between them. The CDR3 consists of 14 residues. Germline V gene sequence: CDR1 MDHEN, CDR2 SYDVKM. The CDR3: CASSLGGRTDTQYF. The DNA of the CDR3 is TGTGCCAGCAGTTTAGGGGGCCGCACAGATACGCAGTATTTT.

The gene calls are TRBV25-1 and TRBJ2-1; D may be TRBD2 (7 bases). Trimming pared 5 bases from V and 5 bases from J, leaving 19 bases between. Looked up from germline, CDR1 is MGHDK and CDR2 is SYGVNS. The length of the CDR3 is 16 residues. In DNA form, the CDR3 reads TGTGCCAGCAGTAAAGCCACCGGGGGGCGTAACAATGAGCAGTTCTTC. The encoded protein is CASSKATGGRNNEQFF.

This clone has only a few counts. The chain carries TRBV28 and TRBJ1-4; D may be TRBD1 (5 bases). Per germline, CDR1 MDHEN and CDR2 SYDVKM. The CDR3 consists of 12 residues. Trimming stripped 5 bases from V and 10 bases from J, with 11 bases between. DNA of the CDR3: TGTGCCAGCAGTCTTCTGGGGGGAAAACTGTTTTTT. Translating it yields CASSLLGGKLFF.

The chain has TRBV29-1 and TRBJ2-5; 7 bases map to TRBD1. Germline CDR1 and CDR2: SQVTM and ANQGSEA. The CDR3 spans 12 residues. The V gene end was trimmed by 7 bases and the J gene end by 4 bases; junction bases not matched to a gene: 6. The CDR3 DNA reads TGCAGCGCCCGACAGGGATCAGAGACCCAGTACTTC. This codes for CSARQGSETQYF.

The chain is built from TRBV9 and TRBJ2-7; 8 bases map to TRBD1. V dropped 2 bases and J dropped 2; count of bases not matched to a gene: 6. Per germline, CDR1 SGDLS and CDR2 YYNGEE. This CDR3 has 15 amino acids. The CDR3 is CASSVGTGTPYEQYF. The CDR3 coding sequence is TGTGCCAGCAGCGTCGGGACAGGAACTCCCTACGAGCAGTACTTC.

The J gene is TRBJ2-7, the V gene TRBV5-6, with unresolved D. CDR1 is SGHDT and CDR2 is YYEEEE in the germline V gene. Trimming left V 2 bases short and J 7 bases short, with 13 bases between. The CDR3 has 13 amino acids. As DNA, the CDR3 is TGTGCCAGCAGCTTAAATCTCCTCTTGGAGCAGTACTTC. Translating gives CASSLNLLLEQYF. The complete variable domain, with remaining parts taken from reference TRBV5-6 and TRBJ2-7, reads DAGVTQSPTHLIKTRGQQVTLRCSPKSGHDTVSWYQQALGQGPQFIFQYYEEEERQRGNFPDRFSGHQFPNYSSELNVNALLLGDSALYLCASSLNLLLEQYFGPGTRLTVT.

This clone came up a few times. The chain links TRBV2 to TRBJ2-7; a weak D match, TRBD2 (5 bases). Looked up from germline, CDR1 is SNHLY and CDR2 is FYNNEI. With 4 bases removed from V and 12 bases from J, the gap between germline ends came to 13 bases. The CDR3 has 11 amino acids. DNA of the CDR3: TGTGCCAGCAGTGCGGGTGGGAGATCGTACTTC. This codes for CASSAGGRSYF.

This chain uses TRBV4-3 with TRBJ2-4; TRBD1 is a possible D gene (5 bases). This CDR3 contains 14 residues. The germline V gene has CDR1 LGHNA and CDR2 YSLEER. V lost 1 base to trimming and J lost 11 bases, with 15 bases between them. The CDR3 loop reads CASSQGPRELVQYF. The CDR3 DNA is TGCGCCAGCAGCCAAGGACCCAGGGAACTGGTTCAGTACTTC.

J is TRBJ2-1 and V is TRBV19; 9 bases are shared with TRBD1. The CDR3 is made up of 15 amino acids. V lost 5 bases and J lost 8; bases outside the gene matches: 10. Per the germline V gene, CDR1 is LNHDA and CDR2 is SQIVND (reference sequence). The CDR3 reads CASSPPGQGRDEQFF. CDR3 bases: TGTGCCAGTAGTCCCCCGGGACAGGGAAGGGATGAGCAGTTCTTC.

This clone appeared a few times. The V call is TRBV10-3, the J call TRBJ2-5, with 8 nucleotides matching TRBD1. Looked up from germline, CDR1 is ENHRY and CDR2 is SYGVKD. The CDR3 has 15 residues. Trimming at V came to 6 bases and at J to 5 bases, leaving 11 bases not matched to a gene. The DNA of the CDR3 is TGTGCCATCAGCTCCCCAGGACAGGGACGGGAGACCCAGTACTTC. Its protein product is CAISSPGQGRETQYF.

The rearrangement links TRBV9 to TRBJ2-5, with 9 nucleotides matching TRBD1. Germline CDR1 SGDLS, CDR2 YYNGEE. Germline trimming cut 3 bases from V and 7 bases from J; bases unmatched to any gene: 13. The CDR3 totals 16 residues. The CDR3 coding sequence is TGTGCCAGCAGCGCCAATGCGGGACAGGGTTGGGGGACCCAGTACTTC. It is translated as CASSANAGQGWGTQYF.

The gene calls are TRBV7-2 and TRBJ1-6, with D unresolved. The CDR3 sequence is 15 residues long. The V end lost 1 base, the J end lost 6 bases, and 10 bases lay between the germline ends. The germline V gene has CDR1 SGHTA and CDR2 FQGNSA. In DNA form, the CDR3 reads TGTGCCAGCAGCTTAGTACGGACTCTTAATTCACCCCTCCACTTT. Protein product: CASSLVRTLNSPLHF. Full variable domain (missing parts from reference TRBV7-2 and TRBJ1-6): GAGVSQSPSNKVTEKGKDVELRCDPISGHTALYWYRQSLGQGLEFLIYFQGNSAPDKSGLPSDRFSAERTGGSVSTLTIQRTQQEDSAVYLCASSLVRTLNSPLHFGNGTRLTVT.

This clone has only a few counts. The chain links TRBV25-1 to TRBJ1-4; D perhaps matches TRBD1 (5 bases). Germline V gives CDR1 MGHDK, CDR2 SYGVNS. The germline V and J ends were trimmed by 3 bases and 7 bases, with 18 bases remaining between them. The CDR3 is 16 residues long. Written as DNA, the CDR3 is TGTGCCAGCAGTGACTCTATCACCCGACAGATTGAAAAACTGTTTTTT. Protein: CASSDSITRQIEKLFF. Variable domain in full (rest from reference TRBV25-1 and TRBJ1-4): EADIYQTPRYLVIGTGKKITLECSQTMGHDKMYWYQQDPGMELHLIHYSYGVNSTEKGDLSSESTVSRIRTEHFPLTLESARPSHTSQYLCASSDSITRQIEKLFFGSGTQLSVL.

In this sample, this clone turned up a few times. The genes are TRBV18 and TRBJ2-1, with 8 bases that match TRBD1. CDR1 and CDR2 from the germline V gene are KGHSH and LQKENI. This CDR3 contains 15 residues. The trim removed 0 bases at V and 4 bases at J, leaving 2 bases unmatched. The CDR3 bases are TGTGCCAGCTCACCACCAGGACAGGGTTACAATGAGCAGTTCTTC. This translates into CASSPPGQGYNEQFF.

This clone was seen just once. V gene TRBV7-2 combines with J gene TRBJ2-5; no firm D call. CDR1 and CDR2 from the germline V gene are SGHTA and FQGNSA. V gave up 8 bases and J gave up 6 bases, with 13 bases separating them. The CDR3 loop spans 12 amino acids. The chain's CDR3 is CASGRDWKTQYF. The CDR3 DNA reads as TGTGCCAGCGGGCGAGATTGGAAGACCCAGTACTTC.

This clone was observed a few times. The rearrangement uses TRBV2 and TRBJ2-3; possible D gene TRBD1, 6 bases. V lost 6 bases to trimming and J lost 3 bases, with 13 bases between them. CDR1 and CDR2 (germline): SNHLY, FYNNEI. The CDR3 is made up of 14 amino acids. CDR3 region: CASRYRDKTDTQYF. CDR3 coding DNA: TGTGCCAGCAGATACAGGGATAAGACAGATACGCAGTATTTT.

This clone has just a few counts. V is TRBV27 and J is TRBJ1-5; possibly TRBD1 for D (6 bases). V lost 3 bases and J 2 bases, leaving 11 bases between the germline ends. The germline V gene encodes CDR1 MNHEY and CDR2 SMNVEV (reference sequence). CDR3 length: 15 amino acids. CDR3 sequence: CASSFGAGGNQPQHF. CDR3 DNA: TGTGCCAGCAGTTTCGGCGCAGGGGGCAATCAGCCCCAGCATTTT.

The chain combines TRBV4-3 with TRBJ2-1; D may be TRBD1 (8 bases). The V and J ends lost 4 bases and 1 base respectively, with 11 bases between them. The CDR3 runs to 15 residues. Germline CDR1 LGHNA, CDR2 YSLEER. The CDR3 is CASSPQGGSYNEQFF. CDR3 DNA: TGCGCCAGCAGCCCACAGGGGGGGTCCTACAATGAGCAGTTCTTC.

This clone was seen a handful of times. The chain recombines TRBV28 with TRBJ2-6; 7 bases fit TRBD2. Germline loops: CDR1 MDHEN, CDR2 SYDVKM. The CDR3 runs 17 residues. Trimming cost V 3 bases and J 2 bases; bases outside gene matches: 7. CDR3 nucleotides: TGTGCCAGCAGTTTTGGCGGGGGTGAGGCTGGGGCCAACGTCCTGACTTTC. It specifies CASSFGGGEAGANVLTF.

This clone was observed a few times. The J gene is TRBJ2-7, the V gene TRBV30; no definite D call. The CDR3 sequence is 15 residues long. V gave up 7 bases and J gave up 2 bases, with 21 bases separating them. CDR1 and CDR2 (germline): GTSNPN, SVGIG (reference sequence). The CDR3 bases are TGTGCCTACACGCCGGGTTCGCCCCTCCCCTACGAGCAGTACTTC. Translation gives CAYTPGSPLPYEQYF.

This clone appeared a few times. The CDR3 sequence is CASSPRTASGLAGGLLSYEQYF. The DNA of the CDR3 is TGCGCCAGCAGCCCGCGGACGGCGTCCGGGCTAGCGGGAGGTCTTCTCTCCTACGAGCAGTACTTC. This chain connects TRBV4-3 to TRBJ2-7, with TRBD2 matching 11 bases. The CDR3 spans 22 residues. Trimming removed 4 bases from V and 0 bases from J; junction bases left unmatched: 23. Germline loops: CDR1 LGHNA, CDR2 YSLEER.